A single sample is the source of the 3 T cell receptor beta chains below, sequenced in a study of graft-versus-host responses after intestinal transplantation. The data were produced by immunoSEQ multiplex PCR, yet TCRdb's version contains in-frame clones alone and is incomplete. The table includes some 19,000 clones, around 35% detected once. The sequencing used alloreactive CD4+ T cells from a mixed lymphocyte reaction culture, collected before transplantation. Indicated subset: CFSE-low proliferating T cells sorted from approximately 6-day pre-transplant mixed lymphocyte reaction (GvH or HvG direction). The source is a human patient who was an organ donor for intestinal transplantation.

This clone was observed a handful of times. The CDR3 loop reads CASSPQQLTSNTGELFF. DNA for the CDR3: TGTGCCAGCTCACCACAACAACTTACGAGCAACACCGGGGAGCTGTTTTTT. The chain combines TRBV18 with TRBJ2-2; D is undetermined. V was pared by 1 base and J by 2 bases, with 14 bases between. The CDR3 extends over 17 amino acids. CDR1 and CDR2 from the germline V gene are KGHSH and LQKENI. Filled out from reference TRBV18 and TRBJ2-2, the complete variable domain reads NAGVMQNPRHLVRRRGQEARLRCSPMKGHSHVYWYRQLPEEGLKFMVYLQKENIIDESGMPKERFSAEFPKEGPSILRIQQVVRGDSAAYFCASSPQQLTSNTGELFFGEGSRLTVL.

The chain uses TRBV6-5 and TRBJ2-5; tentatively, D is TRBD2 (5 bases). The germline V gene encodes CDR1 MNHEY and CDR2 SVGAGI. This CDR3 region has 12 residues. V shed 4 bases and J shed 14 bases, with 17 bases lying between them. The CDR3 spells CASSLYRGEQYF. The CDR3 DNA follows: TGTGCCAGCAGTTTGTACCGGGGAGAGCAATACTTC.

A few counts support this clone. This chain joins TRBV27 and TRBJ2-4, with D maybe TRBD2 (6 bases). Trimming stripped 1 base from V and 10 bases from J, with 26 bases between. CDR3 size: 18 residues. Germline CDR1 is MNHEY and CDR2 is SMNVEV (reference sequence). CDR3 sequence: CASSLLTGRWGELGIQYF. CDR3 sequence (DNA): TGTGCCAGCAGTTTATTAACCGGCCGGTGGGGGGAACTAGGGATTCAGTACTTC.